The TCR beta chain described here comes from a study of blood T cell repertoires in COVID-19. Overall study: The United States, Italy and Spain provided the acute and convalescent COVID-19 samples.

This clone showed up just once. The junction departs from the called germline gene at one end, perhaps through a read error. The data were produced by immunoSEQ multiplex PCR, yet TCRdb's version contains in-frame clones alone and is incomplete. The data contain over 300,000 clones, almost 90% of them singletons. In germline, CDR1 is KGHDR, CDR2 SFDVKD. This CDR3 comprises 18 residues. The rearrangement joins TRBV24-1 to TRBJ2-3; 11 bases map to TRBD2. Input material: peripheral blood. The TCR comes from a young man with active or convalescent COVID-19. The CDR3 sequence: CATSPTSIAGGSTDMQYF. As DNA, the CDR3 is TGTGCCACCAGTCCCACCTCAATAGCGGGGGGGAGCACAGATATGCAGTATTTT.